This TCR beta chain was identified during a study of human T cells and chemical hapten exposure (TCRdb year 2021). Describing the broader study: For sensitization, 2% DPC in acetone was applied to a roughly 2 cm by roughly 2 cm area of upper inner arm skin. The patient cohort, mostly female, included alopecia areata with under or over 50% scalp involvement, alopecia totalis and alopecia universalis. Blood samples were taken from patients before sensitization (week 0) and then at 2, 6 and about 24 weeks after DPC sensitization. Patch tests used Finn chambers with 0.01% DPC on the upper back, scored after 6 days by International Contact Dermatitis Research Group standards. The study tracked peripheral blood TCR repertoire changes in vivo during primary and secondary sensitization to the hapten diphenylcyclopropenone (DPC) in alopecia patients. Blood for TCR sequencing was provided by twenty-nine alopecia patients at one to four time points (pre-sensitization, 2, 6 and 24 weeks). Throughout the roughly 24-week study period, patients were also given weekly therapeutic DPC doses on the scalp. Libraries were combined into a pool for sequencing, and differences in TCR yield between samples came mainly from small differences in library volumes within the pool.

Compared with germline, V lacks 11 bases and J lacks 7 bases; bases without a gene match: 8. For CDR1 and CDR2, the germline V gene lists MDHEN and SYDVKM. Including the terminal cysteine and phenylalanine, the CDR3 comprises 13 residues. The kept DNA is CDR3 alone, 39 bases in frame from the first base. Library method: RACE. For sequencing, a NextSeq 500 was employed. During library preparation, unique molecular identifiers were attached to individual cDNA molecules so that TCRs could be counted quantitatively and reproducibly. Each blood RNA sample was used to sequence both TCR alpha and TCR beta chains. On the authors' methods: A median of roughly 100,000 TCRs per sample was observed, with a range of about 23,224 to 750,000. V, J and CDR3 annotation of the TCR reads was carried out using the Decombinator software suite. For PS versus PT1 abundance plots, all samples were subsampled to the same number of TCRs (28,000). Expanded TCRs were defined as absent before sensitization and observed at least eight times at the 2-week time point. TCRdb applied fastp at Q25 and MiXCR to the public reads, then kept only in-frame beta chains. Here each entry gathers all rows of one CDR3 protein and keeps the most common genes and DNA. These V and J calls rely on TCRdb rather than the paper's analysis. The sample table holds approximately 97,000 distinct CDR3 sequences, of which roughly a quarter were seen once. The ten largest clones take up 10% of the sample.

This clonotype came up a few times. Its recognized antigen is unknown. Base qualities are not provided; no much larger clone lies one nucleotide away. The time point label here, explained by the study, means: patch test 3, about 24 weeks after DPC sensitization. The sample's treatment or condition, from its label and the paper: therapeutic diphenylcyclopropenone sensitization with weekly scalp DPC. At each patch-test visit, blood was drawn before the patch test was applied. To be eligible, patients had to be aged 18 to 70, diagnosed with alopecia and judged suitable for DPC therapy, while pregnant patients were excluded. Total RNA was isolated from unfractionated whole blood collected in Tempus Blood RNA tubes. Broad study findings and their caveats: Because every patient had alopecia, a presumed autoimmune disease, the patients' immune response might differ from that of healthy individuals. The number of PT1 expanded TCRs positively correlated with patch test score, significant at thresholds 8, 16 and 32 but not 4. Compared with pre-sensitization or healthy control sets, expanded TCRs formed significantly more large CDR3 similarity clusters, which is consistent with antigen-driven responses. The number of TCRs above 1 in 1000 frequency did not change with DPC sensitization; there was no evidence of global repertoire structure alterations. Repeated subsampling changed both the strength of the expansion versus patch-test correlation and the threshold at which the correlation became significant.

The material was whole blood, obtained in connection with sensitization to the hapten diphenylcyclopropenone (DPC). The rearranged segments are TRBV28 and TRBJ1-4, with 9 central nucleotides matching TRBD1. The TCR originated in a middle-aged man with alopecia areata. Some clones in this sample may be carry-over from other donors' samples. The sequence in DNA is TGTGCCGCACGCGGGACAGGGTCTGAAAAACTGTTTTTT. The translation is CAARGTGSEKLFF.